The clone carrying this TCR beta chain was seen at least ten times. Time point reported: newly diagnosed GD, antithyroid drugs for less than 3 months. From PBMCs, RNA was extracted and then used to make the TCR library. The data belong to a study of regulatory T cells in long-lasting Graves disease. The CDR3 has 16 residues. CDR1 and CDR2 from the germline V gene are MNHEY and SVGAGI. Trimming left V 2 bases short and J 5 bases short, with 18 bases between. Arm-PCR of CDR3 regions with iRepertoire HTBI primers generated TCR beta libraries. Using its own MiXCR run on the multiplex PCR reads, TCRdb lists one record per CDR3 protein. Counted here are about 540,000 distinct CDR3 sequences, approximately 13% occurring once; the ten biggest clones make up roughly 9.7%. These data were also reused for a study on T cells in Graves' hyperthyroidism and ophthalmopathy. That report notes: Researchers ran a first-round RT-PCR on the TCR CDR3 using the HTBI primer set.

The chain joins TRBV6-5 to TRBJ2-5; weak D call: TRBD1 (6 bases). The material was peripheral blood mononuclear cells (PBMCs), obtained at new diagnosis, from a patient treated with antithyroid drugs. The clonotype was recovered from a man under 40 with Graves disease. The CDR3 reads CASSYHQVATGETQYF. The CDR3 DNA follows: TGTGCCAGCAGTTACCATCAAGTAGCAACAGGGGAGACCCAGTACTTC.